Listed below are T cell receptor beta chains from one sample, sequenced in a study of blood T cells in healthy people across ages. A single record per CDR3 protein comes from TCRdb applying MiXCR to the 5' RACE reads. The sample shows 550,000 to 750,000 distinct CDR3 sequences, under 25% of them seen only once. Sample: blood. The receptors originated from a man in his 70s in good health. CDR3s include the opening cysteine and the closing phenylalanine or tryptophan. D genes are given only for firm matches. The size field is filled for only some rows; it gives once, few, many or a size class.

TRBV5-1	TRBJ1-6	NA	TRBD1	CASSMGQDNSPLHF	TGCGCCAGCAGCATGGGACAGGATAATTCACCCCTCCACTTT
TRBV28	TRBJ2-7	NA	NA	CASTGAGAAYEQYF	TGTGCCAGCACAGGGGCAGGGGCGGCCTACGAGCAGTACTTC
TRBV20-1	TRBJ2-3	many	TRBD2	CSATLPTSGSPDTQYF	TGCAGTGCTACGTTGCCGACTAGCGGGAGCCCAGATACGCAGTATTTT
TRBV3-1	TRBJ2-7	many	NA	CASSQYLYTSYEQYF	TGTGCCAGCAGCCAATATCTATACACCTCCTACGAGCAGTACTTC
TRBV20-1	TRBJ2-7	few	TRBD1	CSAPGTGDSQYF	TGCAGTGCCCCCGGGACAGGGGATTCCCAGTACTTC
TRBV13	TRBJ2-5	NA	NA	CASSLPGGASTQYF	TGTGCCAGCAGCTTGCCTGGGGGCGCATCGACCCAGTACTTC
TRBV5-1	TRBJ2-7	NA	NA	CASSLAPGSFYEQYF	TGCGCCAGCAGCTTGGCCCCCGGGAGTTTCTACGAGCAGTACTTC
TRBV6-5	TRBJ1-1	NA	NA	CASTPPGSHTEAFF	TGTGCCAGCACCCCTCCAGGGAGCCACACTGAAGCTTTCTTT
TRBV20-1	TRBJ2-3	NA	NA	CSARDGVGVDTQYF	TGCAGTGCTAGAGATGGGGTGGGAGTAGATACGCAGTATTTT
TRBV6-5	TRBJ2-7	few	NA	CATKVDYEQYF	TGTGCCACGAAGGTAGACTACGAGCAGTACTTC
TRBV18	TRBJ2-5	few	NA	CASSASREHQETQYF	TGTGCCAGCTCAGCCTCCCGGGAGCACCAAGAGACCCAGTACTTC
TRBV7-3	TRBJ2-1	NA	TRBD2	CASSHRTGASGRFGYNEQFF	TGTGCCAGCAGCCACCGGACGGGGGCTAGCGGGAGATTCGGCTACAATGAGCAGTTCTTC
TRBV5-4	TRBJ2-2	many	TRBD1	CASSLGTGANTGELFF	TGTGCCAGCAGCTTGGGGACAGGGGCAAACACCGGGGAGCTGTTTTTT
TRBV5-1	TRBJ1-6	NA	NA	CASSKDSNSPLHF	TGCGCCAGTAGCAAGGACAGTAATTCACCCCTCCACTTT
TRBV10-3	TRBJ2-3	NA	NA	CAASRGGGTDTQYF	TGTGCCGCGTCCCGGGGCGGGGGCACAGATACGCAGTATTTT
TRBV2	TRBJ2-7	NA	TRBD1	CASSAGTGQYEQYF	TGTGCCAGCAGCGCCGGGACAGGACAGTACGAGCAGTACTTC
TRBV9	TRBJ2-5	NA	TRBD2	CASSPASGREETQYF	TGTGCCAGCAGTCCGGCTAGCGGGAGGGAAGAGACCCAGTACTTC
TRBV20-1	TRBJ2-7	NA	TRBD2	CSAGPTGGPSYEQYF	TGCAGTGCTGGCCCTACGGGAGGTCCGTCCTACGAGCAGTACTTC
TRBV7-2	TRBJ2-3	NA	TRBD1	CASSRDRGLPDTQYF	TGTGCCAGCAGCCGGGACAGGGGGCTTCCAGATACGCAGTATTTT
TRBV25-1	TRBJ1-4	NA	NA	CASSEWGQGTTNEKLFF	TGTGCCAGCAGTGAATGGGGTCAAGGTACAACTAATGAAAAACTGTTTTTT
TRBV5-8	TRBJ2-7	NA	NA	CASSLQLASYEQYF	TGTGCCAGCAGCTTGCAATTGGCCTCCTACGAGCAGTACTTC
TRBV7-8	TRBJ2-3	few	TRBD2	CASSYGLAGVLDTQYF	TGTGCCAGCAGCTACGGACTAGCGGGAGTGTTAGATACGCAGTATTTT
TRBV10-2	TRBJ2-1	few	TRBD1	CASSDPGTNRGNEQFF	TGCGCCAGCAGTGACCCTGGGACCAACAGGGGCAATGAGCAGTTCTTC
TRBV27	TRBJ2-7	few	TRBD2	CASRTGTSGNNEQYF	TGTGCCAGCAGGACCGGGACTAGCGGGAACAACGAGCAGTACTTC
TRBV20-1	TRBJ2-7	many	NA	CSASRGPGEQYF	TGCAGTGCTAGTAGGGGACCAGGGGAGCAGTACTTC
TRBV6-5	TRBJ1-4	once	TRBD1	CASSYSISFPRGRISNEKLFF	TGTGCCAGCAGTTACTCGATCAGCTTCCCCAGGGGGCGCATCTCTAATGAAAAACTGTTTTTT
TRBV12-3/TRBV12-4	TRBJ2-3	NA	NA	CASSLRAGSTDTQYF	TGTGCCAGCAGTTTGCGGGCAGGGTCGACAGATACGCAGTATTTT
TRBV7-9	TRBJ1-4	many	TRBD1	CASSGAGTGSLANEKLFF	TGTGCCAGCAGCGGCGCCGGGACAGGGTCTCTTGCTAATGAAAAACTGTTTTTT
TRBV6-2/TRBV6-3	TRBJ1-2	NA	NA	CASSYSQGLQDYGYTF	TGTGCCAGCAGTTACTCCCAGGGGCTACAGGACTATGGCTACACCTTC
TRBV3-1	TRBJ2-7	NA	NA	CASSQEGINPLEQYF	TGTGCCAGCAGCCAAGAAGGGATCAACCCCCTGGAGCAGTACTTC
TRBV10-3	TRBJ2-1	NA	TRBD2	CAISEGAGGVNEQFF	TGTGCCATCAGTGAAGGAGCGGGAGGGGTCAATGAGCAGTTCTTC
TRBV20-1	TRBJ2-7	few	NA	CSARDEASVEQYF	TGCAGTGCTAGAGATGAGGCTAGCGTCGAGCAGTACTTC
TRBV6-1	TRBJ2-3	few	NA	CASSELGPSTDTQYF	TGTGCCAGCAGTGAACTGGGGCCTAGCACAGATACGCAGTATTTT
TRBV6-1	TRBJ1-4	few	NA	CASSEDQPGEDEKLFF	TGTGCCAGCAGTGAAGACCAGCCAGGGGAGGACGAAAAACTGTTTTTT
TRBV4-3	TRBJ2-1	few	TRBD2	CASSQVWYGGSSYNEQFF	TGCGCCAGCAGCCAAGTTTGGTACGGCGGGAGTTCCTACAATGAGCAGTTCTTC